This T cell receptor beta chain was obtained from a study of T cell responses to AZD1222 COVID-19 vaccine (dated by TCRdb to the early 2020s). Some background on the complete study: TCR sequencing was performed for about 250 trial participants, of whom about 200 were given two doses of AZD1222 and some 26 were given two doses of MenACWY control vaccine. Trial participants were enrolled into age subgroups of 18-55, 56-69 and 70-plus years, which contained approximately 150, 28 and 58 TCR-sequenced participants, respectively. Paper-wide results and their limitations: Only a handful of AZD1222 recipients were SARS-CoV-2 seropositive at baseline, limiting conclusions about previously exposed vaccinees. The vaccine-associated CD4 TCRs covered the entire spike protein, and the dominant responses fell in regions 160-218 and 743-854. Most participants were white British and females outnumbered males, and the authors suggested that clonal diversity may have been underestimated. No day 14 peak-response samples were available, so repertoires were characterized only after the peak T cell response. Nearly half of unique spike-specific TCRs reportedly recognized epitopes outside regions mutated in the B.1.351 and B.1.1.7 variants. In the small 56-69-year group, the increase in depth fell short of significance, most likely because of low power. Spike-specific TCR breadth and depth rose significantly after two AZD1222 doses compared with day 0 and with MenACWY recipients.

In the paper's terms, the time point label means: about 28 days (+/-7) after the second vaccine dose. AZD1222 recipients with second doses at about 4 weeks or about 12 weeks were pooled, because spike-specific TCR depth and breadth did not differ between schedules. Samples from vaccinated people were obtained from the UK trials COV001 and COV002, which included a single-blind randomized controlled phase 2/3 trial of AZD1222 (ChAdOx1 nCoV-19) in healthy adults. For TCRbeta chain sequencing, PBMC samples were collected from trial participants at day 0 and at day 28 after the second dose. The germline V gene encodes CDR1 SEHNR and CDR2 FQNEAQ (reference sequence). Trimming costs V 4 bases and J 5 bases, and their ends lie 14 bases apart. From the cysteine through the phenylalanine, the CDR3 covers 14 amino acids. Only CDR3 DNA is held: 42 bases, read in frame from base 1. The CDR3 regions of human TCRbeta chains were analyzed by immunosequencing. Per the authors' processing: TCRs in the repertoires were matched against a reference library of SARS-CoV-2-specific TCRs that had been generated with the MIRA antigen-specificity platform. Breadth was defined as the fraction of unique TCRs that were SARS-CoV-2-associated, and depth was defined as the fraction of total T cells that were SARS-CoV-2-associated. Using the MIRA data, every spike-specific TCR was mapped to the spike region that the TCR reacted to and assigned to either a CD4 or a CD8 class. Log10-transformed breadth and depth values were compared by one-way ANOVA with Sidak's multiple comparisons tests. Here the immuneACCESS table is served through TCRdb, limited to in-frame sequences with V and J called. Missing clones are a known gap in these copies; in checked studies unresolved V genes cover under half, and the rest lacks a known reason. V, J and clone size are taken as reported in that table, and D and trimming were inferred from the DNA itself. This sample has approximately 170,000 clones in its table, and around nine tenths of those were observed once. The ten largest clones represent approximately 1% of the sample.

With regard to this clone: No cognate antigen has been identified for it. Base qualities are not recorded, but no much larger clone differs from it by a single base.

The TCR comes from an adult who received the AZD1222 COVID-19 vaccine. The sequencing used peripheral blood, collected 28 days after the second AZD1222 dose. The chain was built from TRBV7-9 and TRBJ1-2; TRBD1 might be the D gene, on 6 matching bases. Here the CDR3 is given as CASSSRRTEYGYTF. The nucleotide sequence reads TGTGCCAGCAGCTCACGCCGGACAGAATATGGCTACACCTTC.